These 6 T cell receptor beta chains came from one sample sequenced in a study of beta chain features in type 1 diabetes. As every portion of the isolated RNA was reverse transcribed, the sequencing read expressed TCRB transcripts. The protocol was immunoSEQ multiplex PCR, while the TCRdb copy is restricted to in-frame clones and leaves out a portion. The sample contains 330,000 or so clones, about 19% of which appear only once. The sample comprised naive CD4+ T cells from blood. The receptor set was obtained from a woman between 18 and 29 years old in good health.

In its sample, this clone was seen a few times. The chain combines TRBV5-4 with TRBJ1-5; TRBD1 aligns across 7 bases. V gave up 3 bases and J gave up 9 bases; unmatched junction bases: 6. Germline-derived CDR1 and CDR2 are SGHNT and YYREEE (reference sequence). This CDR3 spans 13 amino acids. The chain's CDR3 is CASSSDRDRPQHF. In nucleotides, the CDR3 is TGTGCCAGCAGCTCCGACAGGGACCGGCCCCAGCATTTT. Full variable domain (outside the CDR3, taken from reference TRBV5-4 and TRBJ1-5): ETGVTQSPTHLIKTRGQQVTLRCSSQSGHNTVSWYQQALGQGPQFIFQYYREEENGRGNFPPRFSGLQFPNYSSELNVNALELDDSALYLCASSSDRDRPQHFGDGTRLSIL.

This clone came up a few times. The CDR3 spells CAWSVEDRSYEQYF. Written as DNA, the CDR3 is TGTGCCTGGAGTGTCGAGGACAGATCCTACGAGCAGTACTTC. The chain uses TRBV30 and TRBJ2-7; D may be TRBD1 (6 bases). Per the germline V gene, CDR1 is GTSNPN and CDR2 is SVGIG (reference sequence). The CDR3 spans 14 residues. Trimming shortened V by 0 bases and J by 1 base, and 10 bases separated the two germline ends.

The chain recombines TRBV6-6 with TRBJ1-5, with 8 nucleotides matching TRBD1. Germline CDR1 and CDR2: MNHNY and SVGAGI (reference sequence). V trimming: 11 bases; J trimming: 6 bases; junction bases outside the gene matches: 9. This CDR3 has 13 amino acids. CDR3 sequence: CALGDRLGQPQHF. The CDR3 bases are TGTGCCTTGGGGGACAGGCTGGGTCAGCCCCAGCATTTT.

This clone was seen a handful of times. The V and J genes are TRBV30 and TRBJ2-5; no clear D. The CDR3 sequence is 12 residues long. The germline V and J ends were trimmed by 0 bases and 7 bases, with 9 bases remaining between them. Per the germline V gene, CDR1 is GTSNPN and CDR2 is SVGIG (reference sequence). CDR3 residues: CAWSVSPRTQYF. In nucleotides, the CDR3 is TGTGCCTGGAGTGTATCCCCCCGGACCCAGTACTTC. Complete variable domain (other parts from reference TRBV30 and TRBJ2-5): SQTIHQWPATLVQPVGSPLSLECTVEGTSNPNLYWYRQAAGRGLQLLFYSVGIGQISSEVPQNLSASRPQDRQFILSSKKLLLSDSGFYLCAWSVSPRTQYFGPGTRLLVL.

The table lists this clone with a few counts. The chain recombines TRBV5-1 with TRBJ1-4, with a possible D match to TRBD1 (6 bases). Deletions cut 0 bases from V and 7 bases from J, with 13 bases between. The CDR3 loop spans 15 amino acids. CDR1 and CDR2 (germline): SGHRS, YFSETQ. The DNA of the CDR3 is TGCGCCAGCAGCTTGGCCTTGGGGGCAAGTGAAAAACTGTTTTTT. This encodes CASSLALGASEKLFF.

This clone was detected only a few times. This specimen includes other DNA sequences encoding the same CDR3. The chain joins TRBV7-2 to TRBJ2-7; a weak D match, TRBD1 (6 bases). Germline V lookup: CDR1 SGHTA, CDR2 FQGNSA. V lost 5 bases and J lost 3, with 8 bases in between. This CDR3 is built from 12 residues. CDR3: CASSLQGYEQYF. The CDR3 DNA reads as TGTGCCAGCAGCCTACAGGGCTACGAGCAGTACTTC.